The rows below give T cell receptor beta chains drawn from one sample of a study of T cells after yellow fever vaccination. Using its own MiXCR run on the 5' RACE reads, TCRdb lists one record per CDR3 protein. Here the sample spans about 400,000 distinct CDR3 sequences, 6.2% being singletons. Sequences were derived from PBMCs, sampled 5 days after the yellow fever booster vaccination. These receptor sequences come from a young man who received the YFV17D yellow fever vaccine. Both conserved end residues are trimmed from each CDR3. The order of the fields is V gene, J gene, CDR3 protein.

>TRBV11-2|TRBJ2-5
ASSLESLAAIQETQY
>TRBV5-1|TRBJ2-2
ASNLDSPANTGELF
>TRBV7-8|TRBJ2-3
ASIWGRGTDTQY
>TRBV7-8|TRBJ1-5
ASSPLARDFNQPQH
>TRBV2|TRBJ2-2
ASKWDGGGTGELF
>TRBV5-1|TRBJ2-6
ASSSTGGAGANVLT
>TRBV24-1|TRBJ2-5
ATSDSPGVDFQETQY
>TRBV7-9|TRBJ2-7
ASSLTTGATYEQY
>TRBV18|TRBJ1-2
ASSPGQGNGYT
>TRBV20-1|TRBJ2-3
SVKRRDVSTDTQY
>TRBV15|TRBJ2-7
ATSRDEYEQY
>TRBV29-1|TRBJ1-1
SVEDDNQWDTEAF
>TRBV20-1|TRBJ2-6
SASEGFGAGANVLT
>TRBV7-8|TRBJ2-5
ASSASAGGRETQY
>TRBV7-9|TRBJ1-2
ASSLVGRGDGYT
>TRBV23-1|TRBJ1-1
ASSKLQGIKTEAF
>TRBV19|TRBJ2-6
ASSIGPGANVLT
>TRBV10-3|TRBJ2-5
AISKLSSGKETQY